There are many counts of the clone carrying this T cell receptor beta chain. Its antigen is undetermined. The sample belongs to a study of glioma-infiltrating T cells. Study results and limitations: Shared blood CDR3 signature motifs marked patients with low tissue-blood divergence. Gliomas, especially low-grade, showed above-expected tissue-blood divergence; non-neoplastic patients showed below. Only very few CDR3 sequences appeared in both tissue and blood.

Using RNA template, CDR3s of TCR alpha and beta were amplified with iRepertoire arm-PCR. A single record per CDR3 protein comes from TCRdb applying MiXCR to the multiplex PCR reads. Here the sample spans more than 350,000 distinct CDR3 sequences, 41% being singletons. V was trimmed by 5 bases and J by 3 bases, leaving 10 bases between them. The germline CDR1 and CDR2 sequences are ENHRY and SYGVKD. The CDR3 contains 13 residues. The chain links TRBV10-3 to TRBJ1-2, with D perhaps matching TRBD1 (5 bases). What was sequenced was glioma tissue, nonneoplastic brain tissue, or PBMCs (not recorded which). The TCR comes from a human donor with low-grade glioma or glioblastoma, undergoing nonglioma brain surgery, or in good health (not recorded which). In nucleotides, the CDR3 is TGTGCCATCAGTCTGCAGGGTGACTATGGCTACACCTTC. Translating gives CAISLQGDYGYTF.